This T cell receptor beta chain was observed in a study of blood T cell repertoires in COVID-19. Study-level background: The United States, Italy and Spain were the sources of the acute and convalescent COVID-19 samples.

Sequenced by immunoSEQ multiplex PCR; TCRdb stores in-frame clones only, minus some. The sample shows around 250,000 clones, roughly 80% of them seen only once. Germline-derived CDR1 and CDR2 are SGHKS and YYEKEE (reference sequence). The V and J ends lost 3 bases and 8 bases respectively, with 14 bases between them. The CDR3 length is 14 residues. The material sequenced was PBMCs or T cells enriched from blood (not recorded which). The chain carries TRBV5-5 and TRBJ1-4, with TRBD1 as a possible D gene (6 bases). The TCR was taken from a man aged 45-60 years who had recovered from COVID-19. The chain's CDR3 is CASSSMQTGEKLFF. The CDR3 nucleotides read TGTGCCAGCAGCTCAATGCAAACAGGGGAAAAACTGTTTTTT.